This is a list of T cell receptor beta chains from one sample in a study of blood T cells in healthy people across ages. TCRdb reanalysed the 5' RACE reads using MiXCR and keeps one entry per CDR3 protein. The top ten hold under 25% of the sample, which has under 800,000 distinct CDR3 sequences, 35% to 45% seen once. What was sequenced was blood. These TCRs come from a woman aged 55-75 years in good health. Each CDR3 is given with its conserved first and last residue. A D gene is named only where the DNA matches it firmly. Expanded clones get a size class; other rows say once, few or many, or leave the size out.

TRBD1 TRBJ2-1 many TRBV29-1 CSVGDSTLGEQFF TGCAGCGTGGGGGACAGCACCCTTGGTGAGCAGTTCTTC
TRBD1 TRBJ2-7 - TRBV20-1 CSASPGTGGSYEQYF TGCAGCGCTAGCCCCGGGACAGGGGGATCCTACGAGCAGTACTTC
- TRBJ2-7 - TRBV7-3 CASSLTGWAGAYNEQYF TGTGCCAGCAGCTTAACTGGGTGGGCGGGGGCCTACAATGAGCAGTACTTC
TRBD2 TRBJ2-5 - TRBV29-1 CSVETKGLHNEQYF TGCAGCGTTGAAACGAAGGGACTACACAATGAGCAGTACTTC
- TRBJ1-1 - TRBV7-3 CASSEPGQNTEAFF TGTGCCAGCAGCGAACCGGGACAAAACACTGAAGCTTTCTTT
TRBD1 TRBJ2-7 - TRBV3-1 CASSHFDRDPSEQYF TGTGCCAGCAGTCACTTCGACAGGGACCCTTCTGAGCAGTACTTC
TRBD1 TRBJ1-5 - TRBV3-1 CASRHSGQGKGQPQHF TGTGCCAGCAGACACTCGGGACAGGGGAAGGGTCAGCCCCAGCATTTT
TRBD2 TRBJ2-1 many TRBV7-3 CASSSLAGGPYNEQFF TGTGCCAGCAGCTCCCTGGCGGGAGGGCCCTACAATGAGCAGTTCTTC
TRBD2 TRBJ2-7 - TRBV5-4 CARFGEGDSYEQYF TGTGCCAGATTTGGGGAGGGAGACTCCTACGAGCAGTACTTC
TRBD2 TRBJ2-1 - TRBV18 CASSPLAGGNEQFF TGTGCCAGCTCACCACTAGCGGGTGGCAATGAGCAGTTCTTC
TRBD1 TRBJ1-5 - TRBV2 CASSDREVNQPQHF TGTGCCAGCAGCGACAGGGAGGTTAATCAGCCCCAGCATTTT
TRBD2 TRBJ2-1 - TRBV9 CASSVMAGTSTPYNEQFF TGTGCCAGCAGCGTAATGGCCGGGACTAGCACTCCCTACAATGAGCAGTTCTTC
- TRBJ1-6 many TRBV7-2 CASTTVTSNSPLHF TGTGCCAGCACTACAGTAACTTCCAATTCACCCCTCCACTTT
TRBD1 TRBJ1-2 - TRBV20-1 CSASTGQGIDGYTF TGCAGTGCTAGTACGGGACAGGGGATTGATGGCTACACCTTC
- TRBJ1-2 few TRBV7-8 CASSSSETDRGYTF TGTGCCAGCAGCTCGTCGGAGACAGATCGGGGCTACACCTTC
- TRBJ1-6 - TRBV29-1 CSVPFPGYNSPLHF TGCAGCGTTCCCTTTCCAGGCTATAATTCACCCCTCCACTTT
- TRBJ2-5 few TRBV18 CASSADGETQYF TGTGCCAGCTCAGCCGATGGGGAGACCCAGTACTTC
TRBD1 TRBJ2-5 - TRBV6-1 CASRGQGGTQYF TGTGCCAGCAGAGGACAGGGGGGGACCCAGTACTTC
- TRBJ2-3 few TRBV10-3 CAITDPGRGRSDTQYF TGTGCCATCACCGACCCGGGACGCGGACGGTCAGATACGCAGTATTTT
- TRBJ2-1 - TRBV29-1 CSAWVNGDWRDEQFF TGCAGCGCTTGGGTAAATGGAGACTGGCGCGATGAGCAGTTCTTC
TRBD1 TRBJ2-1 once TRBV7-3 CASSPGQGVDEQFF TGTGCCAGCAGCCCGGGACAGGGCGTTGATGAGCAGTTCTTC
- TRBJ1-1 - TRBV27 CASSPVPPGGSTEAFF TGTGCCAGCAGTCCAGTTCCCCCAGGAGGGAGCACTGAAGCTTTCTTT
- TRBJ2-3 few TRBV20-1 CSARESRGDFTDTQYF TGCAGTGCTAGAGAAAGCCGCGGGGATTTCACAGATACGCAGTATTTT
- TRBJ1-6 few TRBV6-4 CASSREAGTSSPLHF TGTGCCAGCAGCCGAGAGGCAGGGACGAGTTCACCCCTCCACTTT
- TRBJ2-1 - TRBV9 CASSVVPRPGFVHNEQFF TGTGCCAGCAGCGTAGTCCCTAGACCGGGGTTTGTACACAATGAGCAGTTCTTC
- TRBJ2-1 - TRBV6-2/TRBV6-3 CASTLVWGGESGEQFF TGTGCCAGCACCCTGGTTTGGGGGGGCGAGTCGGGTGAGCAGTTCTTC
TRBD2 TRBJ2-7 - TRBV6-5 CAGSYSRRGLQYNEQYF TGTGCCGGCAGTTACTCGAGGCGGGGGTTACAATACAATGAGCAGTACTTC
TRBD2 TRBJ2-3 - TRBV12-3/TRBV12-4 CASSLIAGITDTQYF TGTGCCAGCAGTTTAATAGCGGGAATCACAGATACGCAGTATTTT
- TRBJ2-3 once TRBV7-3 CASSTRGGTDTQYF TGTGCCAGCAGCACCAGGGGGGGGACAGATACGCAGTATTTT
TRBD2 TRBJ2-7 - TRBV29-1 CSVGTSGRASRGEQYF TGCAGCGTTGGGACTAGCGGGAGGGCCAGCAGGGGCGAGCAGTACTTC
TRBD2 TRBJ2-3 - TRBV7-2 CASRLAGGPDTDTQYF TGTGCCAGCAGACTAGCGGGAGGGCCAGACACAGATACGCAGTATTTT
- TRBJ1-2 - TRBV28 CASSSTPGGYTF TGTGCCAGCAGTTCGACCCCGGGAGGCTACACCTTC
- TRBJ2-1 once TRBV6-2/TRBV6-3 CASSLSHRVYNEQFF TGTGCCAGCAGTTTGTCCCACAGAGTATACAATGAGCAGTTCTTC
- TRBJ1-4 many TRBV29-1 CSVDRHGDNEKLFF TGCAGCGTTGATCGCCACGGTGATAATGAAAAACTGTTTTTT
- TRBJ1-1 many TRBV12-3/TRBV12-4 CASSLERPMGTEAFF TGTGCCAGCAGTTTAGAACGGCCTATGGGCACTGAAGCTTTCTTT
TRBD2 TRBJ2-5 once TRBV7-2 CASSLGFSGRGEQYF TGTGCCAGCAGCTTAGGTTTTAGCGGGAGAGGAGAGCAGTACTTC
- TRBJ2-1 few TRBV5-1 CASSLDGGWDNEQFF TGCGCCAGCAGCTTGGATGGGGGCTGGGACAATGAGCAGTTCTTC
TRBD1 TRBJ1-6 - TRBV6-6 CASSDQGQLYSPLHF TGTGCCAGCAGTGACCAGGGACAGCTATATTCACCCCTCCACTTT
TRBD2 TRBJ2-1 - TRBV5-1 CASSLRLAGVNEQFF TGCGCCAGCAGCTTGCGGCTAGCGGGAGTCAATGAGCAGTTCTTC
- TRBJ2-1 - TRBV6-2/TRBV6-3 CASSYFGGIYNEQFF TGTGCCAGCAGTTACTTCGGGGGCATCTACAATGAGCAGTTCTTC
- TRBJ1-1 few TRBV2 CASSEFWGARMNTEAFF TGTGCCAGCAGTGAATTCTGGGGGGCAAGAATGAACACTGAAGCTTTCTTT
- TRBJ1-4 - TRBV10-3 CATSAEGNEKLFF TGTGCCACCAGCGCCGAAGGGAATGAAAAACTGTTTTTT
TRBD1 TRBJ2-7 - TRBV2 CASRRTGHEQYF TGTGCCAGCAGGAGGACAGGCCACGAGCAGTACTTC
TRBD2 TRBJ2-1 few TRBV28 CASSLTPSGRLYNEQFF TGTGCCAGCAGTTTAACCCCTAGCGGGAGGTTGTACAATGAGCAGTTCTTC
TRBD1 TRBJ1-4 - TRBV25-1 CASTGTVPNEKLFF TGTGCCAGCACCGGGACAGTTCCTAATGAAAAACTGTTTTTT